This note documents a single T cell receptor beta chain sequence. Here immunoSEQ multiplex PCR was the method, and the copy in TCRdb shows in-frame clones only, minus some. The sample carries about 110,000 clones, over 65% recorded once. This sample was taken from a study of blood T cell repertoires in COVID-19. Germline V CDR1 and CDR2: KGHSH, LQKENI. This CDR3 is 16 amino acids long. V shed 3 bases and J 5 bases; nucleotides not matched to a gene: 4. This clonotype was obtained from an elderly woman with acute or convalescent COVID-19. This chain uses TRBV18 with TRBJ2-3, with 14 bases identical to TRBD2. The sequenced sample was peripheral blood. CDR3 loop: CASSPPGLAGVDTQYF. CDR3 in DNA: TGTGCCAGCTCACCCCCGGGACTAGCGGGAGTAGATACGCAGTATTTT.